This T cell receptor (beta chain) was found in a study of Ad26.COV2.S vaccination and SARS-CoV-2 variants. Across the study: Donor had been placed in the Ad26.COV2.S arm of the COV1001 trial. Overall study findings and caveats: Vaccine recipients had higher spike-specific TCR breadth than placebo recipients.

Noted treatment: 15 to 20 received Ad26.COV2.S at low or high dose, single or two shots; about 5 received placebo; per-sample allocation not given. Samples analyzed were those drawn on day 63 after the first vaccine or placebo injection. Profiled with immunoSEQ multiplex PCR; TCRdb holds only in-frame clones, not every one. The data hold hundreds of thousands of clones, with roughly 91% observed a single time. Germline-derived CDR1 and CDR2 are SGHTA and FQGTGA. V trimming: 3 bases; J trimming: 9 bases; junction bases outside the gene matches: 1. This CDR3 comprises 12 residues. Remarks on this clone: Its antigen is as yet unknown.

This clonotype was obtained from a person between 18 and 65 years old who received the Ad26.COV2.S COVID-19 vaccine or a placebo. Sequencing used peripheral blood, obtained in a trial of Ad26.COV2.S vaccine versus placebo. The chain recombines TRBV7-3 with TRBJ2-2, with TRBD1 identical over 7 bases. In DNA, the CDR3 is TGTGCCAGCAGCTTGACAGGGTGGGAGCTGTTTTTT. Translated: CASSLTGWELFF.